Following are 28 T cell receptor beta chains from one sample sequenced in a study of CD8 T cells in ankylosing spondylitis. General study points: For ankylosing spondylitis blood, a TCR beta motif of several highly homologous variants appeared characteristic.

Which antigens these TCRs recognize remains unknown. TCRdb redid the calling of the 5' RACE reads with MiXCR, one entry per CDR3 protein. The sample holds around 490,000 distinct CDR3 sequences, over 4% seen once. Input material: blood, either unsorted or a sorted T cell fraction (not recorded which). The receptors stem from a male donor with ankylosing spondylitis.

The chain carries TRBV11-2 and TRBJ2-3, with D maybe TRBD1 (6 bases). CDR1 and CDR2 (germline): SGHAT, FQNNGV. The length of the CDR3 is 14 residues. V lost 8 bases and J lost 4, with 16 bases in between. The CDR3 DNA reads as TGTGCCAGCCACAGGGTGCCAGGGCCAGATACGCAGTATTTT. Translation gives CASHRVPGPDTQYF. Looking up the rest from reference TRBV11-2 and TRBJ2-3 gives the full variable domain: EAGVAQSPRYKIIEKRQSVAFWCNPISGHATLYWYQQILGQGPKLLIQFQNNGVVDDSQLPKDRFSAERLKGVDSTLKIQPAKLEDSAVYLCASHRVPGPDTQYFGPGTRLTVL.

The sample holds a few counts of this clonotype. The CDR3 nucleotides are TGTGCCAGCAGCTTTATCCTTAGCTCCTACAATGAGCAGTTCTTC. Translated, it gives CASSFILSSYNEQFF. The rearrangement links TRBV11-2 to TRBJ2-1, with D unresolved. This CDR3 spans 15 amino acids. Germline V gives CDR1 SGHAT, CDR2 FQNNGV. V was shortened by 3 bases and J by 0 bases, with 9 bases between the two germline ends.

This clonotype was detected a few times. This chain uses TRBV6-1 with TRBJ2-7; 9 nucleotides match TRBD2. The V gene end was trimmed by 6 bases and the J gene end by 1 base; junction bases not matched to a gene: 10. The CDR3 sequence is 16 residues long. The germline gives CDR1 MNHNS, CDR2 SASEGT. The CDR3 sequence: CASRRSGAGGSYEQYF. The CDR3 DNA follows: TGTGCCAGCAGGAGAAGTGGGGCGGGAGGGTCCTACGAGCAGTACTTC.

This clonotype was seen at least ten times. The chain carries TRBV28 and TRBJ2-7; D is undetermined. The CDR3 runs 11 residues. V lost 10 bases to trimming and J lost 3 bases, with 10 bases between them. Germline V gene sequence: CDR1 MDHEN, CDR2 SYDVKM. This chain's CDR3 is CATTRNYEQYF. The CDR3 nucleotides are TGTGCCACAACTCGGAACTACGAGCAGTACTTC.

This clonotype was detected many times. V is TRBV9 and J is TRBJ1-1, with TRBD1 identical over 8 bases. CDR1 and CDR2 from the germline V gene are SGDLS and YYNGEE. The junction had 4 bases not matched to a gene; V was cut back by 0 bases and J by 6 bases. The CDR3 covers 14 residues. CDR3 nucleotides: TGTGCCAGCAGCGTAGGACCAGGGGGCGCTGAAGCTTTCTTT. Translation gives CASSVGPGGAEAFF.

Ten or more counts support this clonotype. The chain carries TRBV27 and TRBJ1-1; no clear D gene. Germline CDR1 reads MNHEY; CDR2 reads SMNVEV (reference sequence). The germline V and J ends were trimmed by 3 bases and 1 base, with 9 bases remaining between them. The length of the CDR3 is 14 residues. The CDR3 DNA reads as TGTGCCAGCAGTTTTGGCCATCCGAACACTGAAGCTTTCTTT. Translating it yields CASSFGHPNTEAFF.

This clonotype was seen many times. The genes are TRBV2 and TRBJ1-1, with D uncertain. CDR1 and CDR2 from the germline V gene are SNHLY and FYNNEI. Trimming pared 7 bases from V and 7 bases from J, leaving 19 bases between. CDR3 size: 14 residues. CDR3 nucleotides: TGTGCCAGCAAAGGGTTGGACGTCGGATTTGAAGCTTTCTTT. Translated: CASKGLDVGFEAFF.

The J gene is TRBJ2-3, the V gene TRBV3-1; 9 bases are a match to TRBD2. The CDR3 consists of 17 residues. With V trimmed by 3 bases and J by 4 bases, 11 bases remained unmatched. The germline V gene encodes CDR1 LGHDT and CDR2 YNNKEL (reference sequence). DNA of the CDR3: TGTGCCAGCAGCCACCCAAGGGCTAGCGGGGCTCCAGATACGCAGTATTTT. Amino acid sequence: CASSHPRASGAPDTQYF.

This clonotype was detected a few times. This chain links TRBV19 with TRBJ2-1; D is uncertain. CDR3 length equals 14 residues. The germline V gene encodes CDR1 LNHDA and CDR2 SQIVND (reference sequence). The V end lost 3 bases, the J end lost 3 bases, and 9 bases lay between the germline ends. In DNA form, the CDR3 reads TGTGCCAGTAGTATTGGGGTAGGCTACAATGAGCAGTTCTTC. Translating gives CASSIGVGYNEQFF.

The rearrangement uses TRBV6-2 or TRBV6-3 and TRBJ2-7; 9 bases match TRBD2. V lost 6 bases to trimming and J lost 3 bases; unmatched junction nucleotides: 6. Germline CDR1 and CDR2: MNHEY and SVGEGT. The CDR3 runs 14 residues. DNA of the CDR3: TGTGCCAGCAGGGGGGTAGCGGGGGACTACGAGCAGTACTTC. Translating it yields CASRGVAGDYEQYF.

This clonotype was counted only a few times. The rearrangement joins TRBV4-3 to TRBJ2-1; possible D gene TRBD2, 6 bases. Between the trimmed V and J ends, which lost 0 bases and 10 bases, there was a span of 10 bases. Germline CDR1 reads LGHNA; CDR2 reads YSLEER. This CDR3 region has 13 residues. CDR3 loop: CASSQELGGEQFF. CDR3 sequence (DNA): TGCGCCAGCAGCCAAGAGCTGGGAGGCGAGCAGTTCTTC.

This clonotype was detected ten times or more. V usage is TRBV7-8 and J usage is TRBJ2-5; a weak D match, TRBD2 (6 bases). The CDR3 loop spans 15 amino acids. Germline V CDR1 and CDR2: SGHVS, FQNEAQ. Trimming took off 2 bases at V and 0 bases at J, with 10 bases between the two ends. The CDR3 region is CASSLTAGNQETQYF. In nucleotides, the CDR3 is TGTGCCAGCAGCTTAACGGCGGGGAACCAAGAGACCCAGTACTTC.

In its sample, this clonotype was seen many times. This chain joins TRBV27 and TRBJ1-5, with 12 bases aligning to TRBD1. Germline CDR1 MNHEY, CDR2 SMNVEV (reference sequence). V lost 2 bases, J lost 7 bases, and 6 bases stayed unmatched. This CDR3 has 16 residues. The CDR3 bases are TGTGCCAGCAGTTTAAGCGGGACAGGGGGCCGGCAGCCCCAGCATTTT. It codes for CASSLSGTGGRQPQHF.

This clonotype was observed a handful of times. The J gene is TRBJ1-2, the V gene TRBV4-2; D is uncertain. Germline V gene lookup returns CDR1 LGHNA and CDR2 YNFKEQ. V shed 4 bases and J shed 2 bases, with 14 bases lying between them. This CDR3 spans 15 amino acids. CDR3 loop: CASSLIAGQNYGYTF. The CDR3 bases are TGTGCCAGCAGCCTCATCGCCGGGCAGAACTATGGCTACACCTTC.

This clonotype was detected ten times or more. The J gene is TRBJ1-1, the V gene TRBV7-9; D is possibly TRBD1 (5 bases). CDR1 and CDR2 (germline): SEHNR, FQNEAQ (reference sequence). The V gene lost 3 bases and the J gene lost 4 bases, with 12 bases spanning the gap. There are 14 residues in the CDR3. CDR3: CASSLEGFRTEAFF. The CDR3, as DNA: TGTGCCAGCAGCTTGGAGGGGTTCCGCACTGAAGCTTTCTTT. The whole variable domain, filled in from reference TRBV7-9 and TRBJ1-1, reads DTGVSQNPRHKITKRGQNVTFRCDPISEHNRLYWYRQTLGQGPEFLTYFQNEAQLEKSRLLSDRFSAERPKGSFSTLEIQRTEQGDSAMYLCASSLEGFRTEAFFGQGTRLTVV.

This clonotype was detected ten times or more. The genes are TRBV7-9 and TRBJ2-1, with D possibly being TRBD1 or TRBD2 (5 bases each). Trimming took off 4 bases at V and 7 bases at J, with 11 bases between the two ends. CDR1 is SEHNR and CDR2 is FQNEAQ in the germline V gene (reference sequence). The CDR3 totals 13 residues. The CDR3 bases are TGTGCCAGCAGCTCGGGACGGATAAATGAGCAGTTCTTC. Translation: CASSSGRINEQFF.

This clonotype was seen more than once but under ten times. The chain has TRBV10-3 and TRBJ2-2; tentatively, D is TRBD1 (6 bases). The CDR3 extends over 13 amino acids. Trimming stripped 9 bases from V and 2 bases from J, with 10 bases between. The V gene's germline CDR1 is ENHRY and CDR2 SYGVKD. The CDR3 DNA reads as TGTGCCATTCTAGGGGGAAACACCGGGGAGCTGTTTTTT. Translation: CAILGGNTGELFF.

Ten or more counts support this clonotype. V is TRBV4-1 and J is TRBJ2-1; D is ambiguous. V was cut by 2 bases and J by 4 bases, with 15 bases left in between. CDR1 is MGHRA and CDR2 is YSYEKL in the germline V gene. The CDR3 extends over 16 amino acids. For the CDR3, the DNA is TGCGCCAGCAGCCAAATGGTCGATACCCTGTACAATGAGCAGTTCTTC. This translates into CASSQMVDTLYNEQFF.

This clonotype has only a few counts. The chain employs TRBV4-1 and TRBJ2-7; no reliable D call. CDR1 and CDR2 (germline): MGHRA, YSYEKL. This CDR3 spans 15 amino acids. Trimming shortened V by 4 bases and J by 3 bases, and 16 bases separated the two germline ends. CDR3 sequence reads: CASSRLALEGYEQYF. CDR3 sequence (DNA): TGCGCCAGCAGCCGTTTAGCCCTCGAAGGCTACGAGCAGTACTTC.

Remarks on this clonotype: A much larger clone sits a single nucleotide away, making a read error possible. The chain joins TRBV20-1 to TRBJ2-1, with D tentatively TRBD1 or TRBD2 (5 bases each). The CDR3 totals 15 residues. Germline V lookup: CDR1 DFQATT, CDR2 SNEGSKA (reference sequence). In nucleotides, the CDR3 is TGCAGTGTTAGAGAGGGGCCCGACTTGTACAATGAGCAGTTCTTC. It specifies CSVREGPDLYNEQFF.

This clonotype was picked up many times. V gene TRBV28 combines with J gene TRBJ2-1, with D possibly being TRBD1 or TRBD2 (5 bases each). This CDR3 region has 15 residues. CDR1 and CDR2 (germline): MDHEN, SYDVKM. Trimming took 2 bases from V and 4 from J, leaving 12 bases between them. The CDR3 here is CASSLSIGGYNEQFF. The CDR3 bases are TGTGCCAGCAGTTTAAGCATTGGGGGTTACAATGAGCAGTTCTTC.

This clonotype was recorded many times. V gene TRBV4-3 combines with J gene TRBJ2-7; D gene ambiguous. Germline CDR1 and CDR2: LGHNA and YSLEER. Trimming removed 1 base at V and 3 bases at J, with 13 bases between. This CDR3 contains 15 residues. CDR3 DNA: TGCGCCAGCAGCCAAGGGCCCATCGAGAGCTACGAGCAGTACTTC. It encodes CASSQGPIESYEQYF.

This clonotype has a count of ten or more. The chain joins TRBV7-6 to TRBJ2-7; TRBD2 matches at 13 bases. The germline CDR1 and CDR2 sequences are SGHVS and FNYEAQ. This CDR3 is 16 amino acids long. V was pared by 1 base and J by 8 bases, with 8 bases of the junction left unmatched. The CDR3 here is CASSLVGPGLAGQQYF. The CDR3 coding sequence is TGTGCCAGCAGCTTAGTAGGTCCGGGACTAGCGGGACAGCAGTACTTC.

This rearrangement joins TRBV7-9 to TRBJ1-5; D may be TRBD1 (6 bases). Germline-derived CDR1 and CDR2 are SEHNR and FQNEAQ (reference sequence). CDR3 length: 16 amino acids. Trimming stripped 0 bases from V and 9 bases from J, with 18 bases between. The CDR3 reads CASSLAQGQGSGPQHF. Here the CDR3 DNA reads TGTGCCAGCAGCTTAGCCCAGGGGCAGGGGTCGGGGCCCCAGCATTTT.

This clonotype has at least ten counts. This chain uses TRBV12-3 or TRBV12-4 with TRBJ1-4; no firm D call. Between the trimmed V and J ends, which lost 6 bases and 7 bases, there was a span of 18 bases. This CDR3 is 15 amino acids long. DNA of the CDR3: TGTGCCAGCAGCCCCAGGCCTGAAACTGTTGAAAAACTGTTTTTT. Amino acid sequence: CASSPRPETVEKLFF.

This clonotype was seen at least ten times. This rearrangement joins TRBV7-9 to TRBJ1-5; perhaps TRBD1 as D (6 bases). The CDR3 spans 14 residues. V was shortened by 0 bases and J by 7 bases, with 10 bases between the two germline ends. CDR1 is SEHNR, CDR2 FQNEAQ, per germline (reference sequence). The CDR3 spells CASSLATGGQPQHF. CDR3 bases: TGTGCCAGCAGCTTAGCGACGGGGGGCCAGCCCCAGCATTTT.

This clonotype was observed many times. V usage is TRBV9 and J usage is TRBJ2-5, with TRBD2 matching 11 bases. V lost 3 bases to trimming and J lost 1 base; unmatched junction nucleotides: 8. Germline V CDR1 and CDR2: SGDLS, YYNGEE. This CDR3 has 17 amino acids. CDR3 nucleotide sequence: TGTGCCAGCAGCGCCTCCCTAGCGGGAGGCCCCCAAGAGACCCAGTACTTC. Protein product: CASSASLAGGPQETQYF.

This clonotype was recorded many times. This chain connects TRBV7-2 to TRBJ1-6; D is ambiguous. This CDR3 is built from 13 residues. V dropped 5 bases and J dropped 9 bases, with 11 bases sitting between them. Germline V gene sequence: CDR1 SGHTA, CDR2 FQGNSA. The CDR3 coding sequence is TGTGCCAGCAGCCCGGTGCAGACTTCACCCCTCCACTTT. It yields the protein CASSPVQTSPLHF.